This TCR beta chain was obtained from a study of CD4+ T cells in melanoma. CDR1 is SGHKS and CDR2 is YYEKEE in the germline V gene (reference sequence). V shed 4 bases, J shed 7 bases, and the junction held 13 bases outside the gene matches. The CDR3 consists of 16 residues. The protocol was immunoSEQ multiplex PCR, while the TCRdb copy is restricted to in-frame clones and leaves out a portion. The table shows more than 110,000 clones, with approximately 91% occurring only once. This TCR came from a human donor with melanoma. This rearrangement joins TRBV5-5 to TRBJ1-4; 7 positions match TRBD1. The CDR3 sequence is CASSTDRPRTSEKLFF. Here the CDR3 DNA reads TGTGCCAGCAGCACGGACAGGCCAAGAACGAGTGAAAAACTGTTTTTT.